Reported below is one T cell receptor (beta chain). No antigen is known for it. Trimming took 6 bases from V and 7 from J; bases not matched to a gene: 14. CDR1 is MDHEN, CDR2 SYDVKM, per germline. This CDR3 spans 16 amino acids. These data come from a study of cytomegalovirus exposure and HLA in healthy donors. Whole-study context: Tens of millions of unique TCRs from HLA-typed donors were held in an early release of data.

Study results and limitations: Certain indistinguishable V segments, among them TRBV6-2 and TRBV6-3, were excluded. Earlier findings revealed that most TCR beta V segments proved productive either about 87% or about 30% of the time.

The PCR ran on 60 Vbeta and 13 Jbeta primers. Measured with immunoSEQ multiplex PCR; TCRdb has only the in-frame clones, and not every one. The data hold 35,000 to 50,000 clones, with over 60% observed a single time. Source material: PBMCs. The V gene is TRBV28, the J gene TRBJ1-2, with 10 bases aligning to TRBD1. The clonotype comes from a man in his forties in good health and CMV-seronegative. The CDR3 here is CASSPGTGASPFGYTF. CDR3 in DNA: TGTGCCAGCAGCCCCGGGACAGGGGCCTCCCCGTTTGGCTACACCTTC.